The 32 T cell receptor beta chains presented below share a single source sample, sequenced in a study of T cells after somatic rescue of genetic block. Clones were read by immunoSEQ multiplex PCR, and TCRdb kept only the in-frame ones, dropping some. The repertoire holds tens of thousands of clones, 70% to 90% seen once, with around 1.6% in the top ten. The material sequenced was peripheral blood mononuclear cells (PBMCs). These TCRs come from a woman aged 18-30 years.

J is TRBJ2-1 and V is TRBV29-1, with D possibly being TRBD1 or TRBD2 (6 bases each). The CDR3 sequence is 14 residues long. The germline CDR1 and CDR2 sequences are SQVTM and ANQGSEA. Deletions cut 3 bases from V and 3 bases from J, with 12 bases between. The CDR3 here is CSVEGGTLYNEQFF. CDR3 nucleotide sequence: TGCAGCGTTGAGGGCGGGACACTCTACAATGAGCAGTTCTTC.

J is TRBJ2-5 and V is TRBV4-3, with TRBD1 identical over 10 bases. The V and J ends lost 0 bases and 5 bases, in that order; junction bases with no gene match: 3. Per the germline V gene, CDR1 is LGHNA and CDR2 is YSLEER. The CDR3 spans 15 residues. This CDR3 reads CASSQDRDRGETQYF. In nucleotides, the CDR3 is TGCGCCAGCAGCCAAGATCGGGACAGGGGCGAGACCCAGTACTTC.

V and J are TRBV4-3 and TRBJ2-1, with a tentative D call TRBD2 (5 bases). Germline V gene sequence: CDR1 LGHNA, CDR2 YSLEER. CDR3 length equals 16 residues. The V gene lost 0 bases and the J gene lost 2 bases, with 11 bases spanning the gap. This CDR3 reads CASSQEGSAAYNEQFF. DNA for the CDR3: TGCGCCAGCAGCCAAGAAGGGTCAGCGGCCTACAATGAGCAGTTCTTC.

The gene calls are TRBV7-9 and TRBJ1-2, with TRBD1 identical over 8 bases. V was clipped by 1 base and J by 4 bases; unmatched bases: 14. The V gene's germline CDR1 is SEHNR and CDR2 FQNEAQ (reference sequence). The CDR3 runs 18 residues. The CDR3 is CASSLGGDRTFNLYGYTF. For the CDR3, the DNA is TGTGCCAGCAGCTTAGGAGGGGACAGGACCTTCAACCTCTATGGCTACACCTTC.

This chain links TRBV29-1 with TRBJ2-7; D is perhaps TRBD1 (5 bases). The V end lost 4 bases, the J end lost 0 bases, and 10 bases lay between the germline ends. The CDR3 extends over 13 amino acids. Germline V CDR1 and CDR2: SQVTM, ANQGSEA. The chain's CDR3 is CSVVKGPSYEQYF. In DNA form, the CDR3 reads TGCAGCGTTGTGAAGGGGCCCTCCTACGAGCAGTACTTC.

The chain recombines TRBV29-1 with TRBJ2-3, with 11 bases identical to TRBD2. CDR1 is SQVTM and CDR2 is ANQGSEA in the germline V gene. With V trimmed by 6 bases and J by 9 bases, 14 bases remained unmatched. The CDR3 is 15 amino acids. CDR3 DNA: TGCAGCGTGGGGTTAGCGGGAGGGCCCAGGGTGACGCAGTATTTT. Residues: CSVGLAGGPRVTQYF.

The chain carries TRBV10-2 and TRBJ2-7; 8 bases align to TRBD1. Germline CDR1 WSHSY, CDR2 SAAADI. The CDR3 covers 13 residues. After removal of 6 bases from V and 4 bases from J, the junction contained 5 bases not matched to a gene. CDR3: CASSRDRRYEQYF. CDR3 in DNA: TGCGCCAGCAGCCGGGACAGGCGGTACGAGCAGTACTTC.

The V and J genes are TRBV19 and TRBJ1-5; D remains unclear. This CDR3 has 15 amino acids. Germline V gene lookup returns CDR1 LNHDA and CDR2 SQIVND (reference sequence). V was cut by 4 bases and J by 0 bases, with 10 bases left in between. CDR3 protein: CASSTTYASNQPQHF. The CDR3, as DNA: TGTGCCAGTAGTACGACATACGCTAGCAATCAGCCCCAGCATTTT.

The rearrangement joins TRBV27 to TRBJ1-4; no definite D call. V lost 7 bases, J lost 0 bases, and 9 bases lay in between. This CDR3 contains 14 residues. Germline V gene sequence: CDR1 MNHEY, CDR2 SMNVEV (reference sequence). The CDR3 sequence: CASTSIATNEKLFF. The CDR3 bases are TGTGCCAGCACTTCGATAGCAACTAATGAAAAACTGTTTTTT.

J is TRBJ2-2 and V is TRBV29-1; D is ambiguous. The length of the CDR3 is 14 residues. Germline V lookup: CDR1 SQVTM, CDR2 ANQGSEA. With 6 bases removed from V and 0 bases from J, the gap between germline ends came to 11 bases. CDR3 coding DNA: TGCAGCGTGGAACCGACGGCGAACACCGGGGAGCTGTTTTTT. Translated, it gives CSVEPTANTGELFF.

CDR3 loop: CASWGPSGGLGYTF. As DNA, the CDR3 is TGTGCCAGCTGGGGTCCATCAGGGGGCCTTGGCTACACCTTC. The genes are TRBV5-4 and TRBJ1-2; 8 bases agree with TRBD1. This CDR3 is 14 amino acids long. Trimming at V came to 7 bases and at J to 7 bases, leaving 12 bases not matched to a gene. Germline V lookup: CDR1 SGHNT, CDR2 YYREEE (reference sequence).

The chain recombines TRBV18 with TRBJ1-1; D not certain. The CDR3 has 14 amino acids. The V end was cut by 0 bases, the J end by 0 bases, with 5 bases between. Germline CDR1 is KGHSH and CDR2 is LQKENI. The CDR3 region has the DNA TGTGCCAGCTCACCACCGAGTTTGAACACTGAAGCTTTCTTT. Amino acid sequence: CASSPPSLNTEAFF.

The V and J genes are TRBV9 and TRBJ2-7; the D gene is possibly TRBD2 (7 bases). Trimming took 4 bases from V and 3 from J, leaving 17 bases between them. The germline V gene has CDR1 SGDLS and CDR2 YYNGEE. The CDR3 contains 15 residues. As DNA, the CDR3 is TGTGCCAGCAGCCCCGGGGGGCTAGCGGTCTACGAGCAGTACTTC. It yields the protein CASSPGGLAVYEQYF.

J is TRBJ1-2 and V is TRBV28, with 8 bases lining up with TRBD1. The CDR3 contains 14 residues. J was trimmed by 4 bases and V by 5 bases; bases with no gene match: 6. CDR1 is MDHEN, CDR2 SYDVKM, per germline. CDR3 region: CASSPGTGPYGYTF. Written as DNA, the CDR3 is TGTGCCAGCAGTCCCGGGACAGGCCCCTATGGCTACACCTTC.

This chain joins TRBV13 and TRBJ1-1; D might be TRBD1 (5 bases). Germline-derived CDR1 and CDR2 are PRHDT and FYEKMQ (reference sequence). V was pared by 8 bases and J by 4 bases, with 20 bases between. The CDR3 has 15 residues. In DNA form, the CDR3 reads TGTGCCAGCGGTCCCGGGAGGGGAGGCGGCACTGAAGCTTTCTTT. Protein: CASGPGRGGGTEAFF. Combining the CDR3 with reference TRBV13 and TRBJ1-1 gives the whole variable domain AAGVIQSPRHLIKEKRETATLKCYPIPRHDTVYWYQQGPGQDPQFLISFYEKMQSDKGSIPDRFSAQQFSDYHSELNMSSLELGDSALYFCASGPGRGGGTEAFFGQGTRLTVV.

The chain is built from TRBV4-2 and TRBJ2-2; unclear D gene. The CDR3 extends over 16 amino acids. Trimming shortened V by 4 bases and J by 4 bases, and 16 bases separated the two germline ends. Germline V gene lookup returns CDR1 LGHNA and CDR2 YNFKEQ. The CDR3 here is CASSPRTLLGTGELFF. In DNA, the CDR3 is TGTGCCAGCAGCCCTAGGACCCTGCTCGGCACCGGGGAGCTGTTTTTT.

The DNA of the CDR3 is TGCGCCAGCAGCCCGGGGACAGCGCATGAGCAGTTCTTC. Translating it yields CASSPGTAHEQFF. This chain uses TRBV5-1 with TRBJ2-1, with TRBD1 matching over 7 bases. Per the germline V gene, CDR1 is SGHRS and CDR2 is YFSETQ. The CDR3 totals 13 residues. The V and J ends lost 4 bases and 8 bases, in that order; junction bases with no gene match: 6.

The rearrangement uses TRBV27 and TRBJ2-4; the match to TRBD2 covers 8 bases. Unmatched junction bases numbered 21, after V lost 2 bases and J lost 0 bases. The V gene's germline CDR1 is MNHEY and CDR2 SMNVEV (reference sequence). CDR3 size: 22 residues. This CDR3 reads CASSLLLGSGALSFQAKNIQYF. In nucleotides, the CDR3 is TGTGCCAGCAGTTTACTCCTGGGTAGCGGGGCACTAAGCTTCCAAGCCAAAAACATTCAGTACTTC.

The chain couples TRBV4-1 to TRBJ2-1; TRBD2 is a possible D gene (6 bases). The CDR3 is 17 amino acids. V was shortened by 1 base and J by 0 bases, with 13 bases between the two germline ends. Per germline, CDR1 MGHRA and CDR2 YSYEKL. CDR3 sequence reads: CASSQAGGPSSYNEQFF. The CDR3 DNA reads as TGCGCCAGCAGCCAAGCCGGGGGACCGAGCTCCTACAATGAGCAGTTCTTC.

The V gene is TRBV5-6, the J gene TRBJ2-1; TRBD1 agrees at 7 bases. V gave up 0 bases and J gave up 7 bases; unmatched junction bases: 10. This CDR3 comprises 16 residues. Germline CDR1 reads SGHDT; CDR2 reads YYEEEE. The DNA for the CDR3 is TGTGCCAGCAGCTTGGGCCCCCAGAGACAGGGAAATGAGCAGTTCTTC. This translates into CASSLGPQRQGNEQFF.

The chain is built from TRBV9 and TRBJ2-7; D possibly uses TRBD1 or TRBD2 (5 bases each). The CDR3 contains 14 residues. The V and J ends lost 7 bases and 0 bases respectively, with 14 bases between them. Germline loops: CDR1 SGDLS, CDR2 YYNGEE. The CDR3 nucleotides are TGTGCCAGCTCGGCCGGGACCAACTCCTACGAGCAGTACTTC. This encodes CASSAGTNSYEQYF. Together with reference TRBV9 and TRBJ2-7, the CDR3 gives the full variable domain: DSGVTQTPKHLITATGQRVTLRCSPRSGDLSVYWYQQSLDQGLQFLIQYYNGEERAKGNILERFSAQQFPDLHSELNLSSLELGDSALYFCASSAGTNSYEQYFGPGTRLTVT.

The chain uses TRBV15 and TRBJ1-4; D remains unclear. The CDR3 runs 17 residues. Germline CDR1 LNHNV, CDR2 YYDKDF (reference sequence). Trimming left V 0 bases short and J 4 bases short, with 15 bases between. As DNA, the CDR3 is TGTGCCACCAGCAGAGATGGTCCCGGAGGGAATAATGAAAAACTGTTTTTT. This translates into CATSRDGPGGNNEKLFF.

The chain recombines TRBV25-1 with TRBJ2-5; no definite D call. The CDR3 contains 15 residues. CDR1 is MGHDK and CDR2 is SYGVNS in the germline V gene. V lost 5 bases and J lost 0, with 13 bases in between. The CDR3 nucleotides read TGTGCCAGCAGTTTCCACCCTGGGAACCAAGAGACCCAGTACTTC. This gives the protein CASSFHPGNQETQYF.

V gene TRBV25-1 combines with J gene TRBJ2-5; no clear D gene. The V end lost 3 bases, the J end lost 6 bases, and 14 bases lay between the germline ends. CDR1 is MGHDK, CDR2 SYGVNS, per germline. The CDR3 contains 14 residues. This CDR3 is CASSDVGTGKTQYF. The CDR3 DNA follows: TGTGCCAGCAGTGACGTCGGCACTGGAAAGACCCAGTACTTC.

The CDR3 region has the DNA TGTGCCAGCAGCTTACCCCAGGGACAGTTAAACACCGGGGAGCTGTTTTTT. It codes for CASSLPQGQLNTGELFF. The chain combines TRBV7-9 with TRBJ2-2; TRBD1 matches at 7 bases. The J segment lost 2 bases and the V segment lost 2 bases, leaving 8 bases of the junction unmatched. CDR3 length: 17 amino acids. CDR1 is SEHNR, CDR2 FQNEAQ, per germline (reference sequence).

The V call is TRBV25-1, the J call TRBJ2-5, with D possibly matching TRBD2 (6 bases). The CDR3 contains 14 residues. Trimming took 7 bases from V and 5 from J, leaving 17 bases between them. Germline V gives CDR1 MGHDK, CDR2 SYGVNS. CDR3 sequence: CASKRAGLFETQYF. DNA of the CDR3: TGTGCCAGCAAGCGGGCGGGTTTATTTGAGACCCAGTACTTC.

This clone was detected a few times. CDR3 region: CASSQNPTGGADTQYF. CDR3 coding DNA: TGTGCCAGCAGCCAAAATCCGACAGGGGGCGCAGATACGCAGTATTTT. The V call is TRBV4-2, the J call TRBJ2-3, with 10 bases lining up with TRBD1. There are 16 residues in the CDR3. Trimming at V came to 2 bases and at J to 4 bases, leaving 6 bases not matched to a gene. The V gene's germline CDR1 is LGHNA and CDR2 YNFKEQ.

The chain links TRBV28 to TRBJ2-1; weak D call: TRBD2 (6 bases). The V gene lost 7 bases and the J gene lost 0 bases, with 16 bases spanning the gap. This CDR3 has 16 amino acids. Germline-derived CDR1 and CDR2 are MDHEN and SYDVKM. CDR3: CASTIAGTSSYNEQFF. CDR3 in DNA: TGTGCCAGCACTATAGCCGGGACTTCCTCCTACAATGAGCAGTTCTTC.

J is TRBJ1-2 and V is TRBV14; D gene uncertain. V dropped 0 bases and J dropped 8 bases, with 13 bases sitting between them. CDR3 length: 14 residues. CDR1 is SGHDN and CDR2 is FVKESK in the germline V gene. This chain's CDR3 is CASSQDWATGGYTF. CDR3 in DNA: TGTGCCAGCAGCCAAGATTGGGCTACGGGGGGCTACACCTTC.

V gene TRBV28 combines with J gene TRBJ2-2; tentatively, D is TRBD2 (6 bases). Germline loops: CDR1 MDHEN, CDR2 SYDVKM. The V end lost 3 bases, the J end lost 6 bases, and 11 bases lay between the germline ends. The CDR3 length is 14 residues. The CDR3 bases are TGTGCCAGCAGTTTTGGAGGGAGTCCCGGGGAGCTGTTTTTT. Protein product: CASSFGGSPGELFF. The full variable domain, rest sourced from reference TRBV28 and TRBJ2-2, is DVKVTQSSRYLVKRTGEKVFLECVQDMDHENMFWYRQDPGLGLRLIYFSYDVKMKEKGDIPEGYSVSREKKERFSLILESASTNQTSMYLCASSFGGSPGELFFGEGSRLTVL.

This chain connects TRBV27 to TRBJ2-1; TRBD1 is a possible D gene (6 bases). The germline V gene has CDR1 MNHEY and CDR2 SMNVEV (reference sequence). The CDR3 is 11 amino acids. V dropped 7 bases and J dropped 7 bases, with 8 bases sitting between them. The CDR3 DNA is TGTGCCAGCAAAAGGGGGAATGAGCAGTTCTTC. Translated: CASKRGNEQFF.

The V call is TRBV5-1, the J call TRBJ2-7, with D uncertain. Between the trimmed V and J ends, which lost 0 bases and 1 base, there was a span of 8 bases. This CDR3 has 14 residues. The germline CDR1 and CDR2 sequences are SGHRS and YFSETQ. CDR3 nucleotides: TGCGCCAGCAGCTTGGACGTGGAATCCTACGAGCAGTACTTC. This encodes CASSLDVESYEQYF.